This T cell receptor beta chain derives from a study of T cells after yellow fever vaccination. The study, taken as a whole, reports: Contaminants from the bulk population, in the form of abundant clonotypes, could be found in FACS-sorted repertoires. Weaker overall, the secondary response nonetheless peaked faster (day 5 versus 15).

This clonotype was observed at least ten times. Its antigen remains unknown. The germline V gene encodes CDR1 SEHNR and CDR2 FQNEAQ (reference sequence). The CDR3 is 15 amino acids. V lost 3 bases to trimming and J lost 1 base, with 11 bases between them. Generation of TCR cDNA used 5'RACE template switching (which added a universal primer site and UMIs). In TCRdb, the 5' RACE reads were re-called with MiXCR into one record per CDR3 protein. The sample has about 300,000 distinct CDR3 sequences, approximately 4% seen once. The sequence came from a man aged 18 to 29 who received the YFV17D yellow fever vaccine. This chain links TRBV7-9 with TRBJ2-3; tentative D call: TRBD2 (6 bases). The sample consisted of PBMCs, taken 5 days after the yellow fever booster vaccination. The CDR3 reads CASSFSRGRTDTQYF. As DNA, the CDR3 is TGTGCCAGCAGCTTCTCGCGGGGACGCACAGATACGCAGTATTTT.